A single sample gave rise to the 15 T cell receptor beta chains below, sequenced in a study of breast tumors, draining lymph nodes, adjacent tissues. TCRdb re-called the multiplex PCR reads through MiXCR, storing one row per CDR3 protein. Here the sample spans around 250,000 distinct CDR3 sequences, less than 35% being singletons. Samples came from axillary lymph nodes draining the breast cancer. Sequenced sample: axillary lymph node tissue. Source of these receptors: a female donor with breast cancer. Some clones in this sample may be carry-over from other donors' samples.

This clonotype has ten or more counts. This chain joins TRBV20-1 and TRBJ2-7, with unresolved D. The CDR3 totals 13 residues. V lost 6 bases and J 6 bases, leaving 18 bases between the germline ends. Germline V CDR1 and CDR2: DFQATT, SNEGSKA (reference sequence). CDR3 sequence (DNA): TGCAGTGCCCTGCCACCGTTATTGGCCGAGCAGTACTTC. This translates into CSALPPLLAEQYF.

This clonotype has ten or more counts. V usage is TRBV19 and J usage is TRBJ2-2; D is perhaps TRBD1 (5 bases). V lost 1 base and J 7 bases, leaving 10 bases between the germline ends. CDR3 size: 14 residues. The germline CDR1 and CDR2 sequences are LNHDA and SQIVND (reference sequence). CDR3 in DNA: TGTGCCAGTAGTATAGCAGGGTTTGGCGGGGAGCTGTTTTTT. Encoded protein: CASSIAGFGGELFF.

This clonotype has more than one count but fewer than ten. The V and J genes are TRBV5-1 and TRBJ2-3; 8 bases map to TRBD2. Germline values: CDR1 SGHRS, CDR2 YFSETQ. J was trimmed by 4 bases and V by 4 bases; bases with no gene match: 11. This CDR3 spans 16 amino acids. For the CDR3, the DNA is TGCGCCAGCAGCATAAGCGGGAGAGATGGTGCAGATACGCAGTATTTT. This gives the protein CASSISGRDGADTQYF. Combining the CDR3 with reference TRBV5-1 and TRBJ2-3 gives the whole variable domain KAGVTQTPRYLIKTRGQQVTLSCSPISGHRSVSWYQQTPGQGLQFLFEYFSETQRNKGNFPGRFSGRQFSNSRSEMNVSTLELGDSALYLCASSISGRDGADTQYFGPGTRLTVL.

Many counts were recorded for this clonotype. The chain employs TRBV6-4 and TRBJ2-7; 8 bases are a match to TRBD2. With 4 bases clipped from V and 6 bases from J, the junction kept 11 bases outside the gene matches. Germline V gene sequence: CDR1 MRHNA, CDR2 SNTAGT. The CDR3 loop spans 15 amino acids. CDR3 nucleotides: TGTGCCAGCAGTGCCGACTCGCGGGGGGTAAGCGAGCAGTACTTC. Its translation is CASSADSRGVSEQYF.

This clonotype was counted ten times or more. The chain links TRBV30 to TRBJ1-3; no definite D call. The germline V and J ends were trimmed by 6 bases and 0 bases, with 18 bases remaining between them. The CDR3 totals 16 residues. CDR1 is GTSNPN and CDR2 is SVGIG in the germline V gene (reference sequence). The CDR3 nucleotides read TGTGCCTGTGAATCCGCCGGGCAGAGCTCTGGAAACACCATATATTTT. Its translation: CACESAGQSSGNTIYF.

This clonotype was detected many times. This chain links TRBV29-1 with TRBJ1-2; tentatively, D is TRBD1 (6 bases). Between the trimmed V and J ends, which lost 6 bases and 6 bases, there was a span of 20 bases. The CDR3 consists of 14 residues. Germline CDR1 is SQVTM and CDR2 is ANQGSEA. The CDR3 sequence is CSVAPGQGIHGYTF. The CDR3 region has the DNA TGCAGCGTCGCCCCGGGGCAGGGGATCCATGGCTACACCTTC.

In DNA, the CDR3 is TGTGCCAGCAGCCCCCGGGCTAGCGGGATTGCCTACAATGAGCAGTTCTTC. This sequence encodes CASSPRASGIAYNEQFF. This chain joins TRBV7-9 and TRBJ2-1, with TRBD2 matching 9 bases. V gave up 5 bases and J gave up 2 bases; unmatched junction bases: 10. Per the germline V gene, CDR1 is SEHNR and CDR2 is FQNEAQ (reference sequence). CDR3 length: 17 amino acids. The whole variable domain, remainder taken from reference TRBV7-9 and TRBJ2-1, is DTGVSQNPRHKITKRGQNVTFRCDPISEHNRLYWYRQTLGQGPEFLTYFQNEAQLEKSRLLSDRFSAERPKGSFSTLEIQRTEQGDSAMYLCASSPRASGIAYNEQFFGPGTRLTVL.

Ten or more counts support this clonotype. The CDR3 sequence: CASSPQGFGGWETQYF. The CDR3 DNA reads TGTGCCAGCAGCCCCCAGGGGTTCGGCGGTTGGGAGACCCAGTACTTC. The rearrangement links TRBV6-1 to TRBJ2-5; a weak D match, TRBD1 (6 bases). The CDR3 length is 16 residues. Trimming took off 6 bases at V and 5 bases at J, with 22 bases between the two ends. From germline, CDR1 is MNHNS and CDR2 SASEGT.

CDR3 protein: CASSGGIGSGANVLTF. For the CDR3, the DNA is TGTGCCAGCAGTGGGGGTATCGGCTCTGGGGCCAACGTCCTGACTTTC. V gene TRBV2 combines with J gene TRBJ2-6; D is undetermined. This CDR3 is built from 16 residues. Germline V gives CDR1 SNHLY, CDR2 FYNNEI. Trimming took 4 bases from V and 0 from J, leaving 10 bases between them.

The table lists this clonotype with many counts. The chain employs TRBV20-1 and TRBJ1-5; D possibly corresponds to TRBD1 (6 bases). Trimming pared 0 bases from V and 7 bases from J, leaving 22 bases between. The CDR3 extends over 17 amino acids. Per the germline V gene, CDR1 is DFQATT and CDR2 is SNEGSKA (reference sequence). In nucleotides, the CDR3 is TGCAGTGCTAGAGATATGGGGGGCGCGGGTCTGGGGCAGCCCCAGCATTTT. Protein sequence: CSARDMGGAGLGQPQHF.

This clonotype was found many times. The V call is TRBV29-1, the J call TRBJ1-2, with D perhaps TRBD1 (5 bases). Trimming cost V 2 bases and J 1 base, with 11 bases left between them. This CDR3 has 14 amino acids. Germline assignment: CDR1 SQVTM and CDR2 ANQGSEA. The CDR3, as DNA: TGCAGCGTTGAATCGGGACGCAGTAACTATGGCTACACCTTC. This encodes CSVESGRSNYGYTF.

This clonotype was detected ten times or more. CDR3 amino acids: CASSLSQGSGETQYF. The CDR3 bases are TGTGCCAGCAGCTTGTCGCAAGGATCTGGAGAGACCCAGTACTTC. The rearrangement links TRBV5-6 to TRBJ2-5; D is unclear. CDR1 is SGHDT and CDR2 is YYEEEE in the germline V gene. Trimming removed 1 base at V and 4 bases at J, with 14 bases between. This CDR3 is built from 15 residues.

In this sample, this clonotype turned up many times. This chain uses TRBV13 with TRBJ2-6; no reliable D call. With 2 bases removed from V and 2 bases from J, the gap between germline ends came to 7 bases. The CDR3 spans 15 residues. The germline CDR1 and CDR2 sequences are PRHDT and FYEKMQ (reference sequence). The DNA for the CDR3 is TGTGCCAGCAGCTTACACTCGGCTGGGGCCAACGTCCTGACTTTC. Amino acids: CASSLHSAGANVLTF.

CDR3 coding DNA: TGTGCCAGCAGCCAAGAAAGGACCTACGAGCAGTACTTC. Translating it yields CASSQERTYEQYF. The chain links TRBV3-1 to TRBJ2-7; D is undetermined. Germline CDR1 LGHDT, CDR2 YNNKEL (reference sequence). The CDR3 runs 13 residues. The germline V and J ends were trimmed by 0 bases and 2 bases, with 5 bases remaining between them.

This clonotype showed up many times. CDR3 DNA: TGCAGTGCTAGAGATTTGGTCCTAATTATTTTATACAATCAGCCCCAGCATTTT. It is translated as CSARDLVLIILYNQPQHF. This chain joins TRBV20-1 and TRBJ1-5; D is undetermined. The CDR3 spans 18 residues. Trimming pared 0 bases from V and 3 bases from J, leaving 21 bases between. CDR1 and CDR2 (germline): DFQATT, SNEGSKA (reference sequence).